The entry below gives a single T cell receptor beta chain sequence along with its context. This sample was included in a study of blood T cell repertoires in COVID-19. Across the study: Material from acute and convalescent COVID-19 was sourced from the United States, Italy and Spain. The cDNA or gDNA used as material had been derived from T cells, B-cell-depleted T cells, or PBMCs.

V was clipped by 6 bases and J by 3 bases, with 17 bases between them. Germline V gene data show CDR1 as SQVTM and CDR2 as ANQGSEA. The CDR3 spans 14 residues. The repertoire was sequenced with immunoSEQ multiplex PCR; TCRdb's copy has only in-frame clones and lacks some. The table records under 450,000 clones, 90% to 95% of them present only once. What was sequenced was PBMCs or T cells enriched from blood (not recorded which). This TCR was recovered from a woman between 40 and 55 years old who had been exposed to COVID-19. The J gene is TRBJ1-2, the V gene TRBV29-1, with D tentatively TRBD1 (6 bases). The CDR3 bases are TGCAGCGTCGTCGAGGAGGGGGGGTACTATGGCTACACCTTC. Translation gives CSVVEEGGYYGYTF.